What follows are 7 T cell receptor beta chains derived from one specimen sequenced in a study of human T cells and chemical hapten exposure. Each CDR3 protein is one row after TCRdb ran MiXCR on the RACE reads. The sample lists 35,000 to 45,000 distinct CDR3 sequences, 9.5% to 15% seen once, with 5.7% in the top ten. Time point in this sample: pre-sensitization, week 0. The treatment: therapeutic diphenylcyclopropenone sensitization with weekly scalp DPC. This specimen was whole blood, taken in connection with sensitization to the hapten diphenylcyclopropenone (DPC). These receptors all stem from a woman in her thirties with alopecia areata. Some clones in this sample may be carry-over from other donors' samples.

This clonotype was detected many times. The chain uses TRBV6-2 or TRBV6-3 and TRBJ2-3; TRBD1 might be the D (6 bases). The V gene's germline CDR1 is MNHEY and CDR2 SVGEGT. The CDR3 is made up of 15 amino acids. V shed 2 bases and J shed 5 bases, with 14 bases lying between them. The CDR3 is CASSYTGRNGDTQYF. The CDR3 nucleotides read TGTGCCAGCAGTTACACAGGGAGAAATGGAGATACGCAGTATTTT.

This clonotype was counted a few times. This chain uses TRBV29-1 with TRBJ2-7, with 12 positions matching TRBD2. After removal of 6 bases from V and 5 bases from J, the junction contained 5 bases not matched to a gene. The CDR3 is made up of 13 amino acids. Per the germline V gene, CDR1 is SQVTM and CDR2 is ANQGSEA. The CDR3 loop reads CSVKLAGGDEQYF. In DNA form, the CDR3 reads TGCAGCGTGAAACTAGCGGGAGGCGACGAGCAGTACTTC.

This chain uses TRBV7-2 with TRBJ1-3, with no clear D. Germline V gives CDR1 SGHTA, CDR2 FQGNSA. With 4 bases removed from V and 4 bases from J, the gap between germline ends came to 11 bases. The CDR3 totals 14 residues. DNA for the CDR3: TGTGCCAGCAGCTATAATGATTTCGGAAACACCATATATTTT. Protein: CASSYNDFGNTIYF.

This clonotype was observed a handful of times. V is TRBV20-1 and J is TRBJ1-6, with 7 nucleotides matching TRBD1. The CDR3 totals 15 residues. With 6 bases clipped from V and 8 bases from J, the junction kept 13 bases outside the gene matches. Germline V gene data show CDR1 as DFQATT and CDR2 as SNEGSKA (reference sequence). The CDR3 loop reads CSANDREVMDSPLHF. CDR3 coding DNA: TGCAGTGCAAACGACAGGGAGGTGATGGATTCACCCCTCCACTTT.

This clonotype was observed at least ten times. J is TRBJ2-4 and V is TRBV7-2; no firm D call. The V gene lost 0 bases and the J gene lost 8 bases, with 17 bases spanning the gap. CDR1 is SGHTA, CDR2 FQGNSA, per germline. CDR3 size: 16 residues. For the CDR3, the DNA is TGTGCCAGCAGCTTAGCCGTGAGGTCGAGTGGACACATTCAGTACTTC. Amino acids: CASSLAVRSSGHIQYF.

In its sample, this clonotype was seen a few times. The chain recombines TRBV11-1 with TRBJ2-5; tentative D call: TRBD2 (5 bases). The V gene lost 2 bases and the J gene lost 4 bases, with 14 bases spanning the gap. This CDR3 spans 15 amino acids. CDR1 SGHAT and CDR2 FQDESV come from the germline V gene (reference sequence). As DNA, the CDR3 is TGTGCCAGCAGCTTAAGGCGGGCCGGAGCAGAGACCCAGTACTTC. It specifies CASSLRRAGAETQYF.

This clonotype appeared many times. The chain couples TRBV18 to TRBJ2-1; D gene ambiguous. The V gene's germline CDR1 is KGHSH and CDR2 LQKENI. The CDR3 totals 14 residues. V was cut by 3 bases and J by 6 bases, with 12 bases left in between. The CDR3 reads CASSPNPPANEQFF. CDR3 DNA: TGTGCCAGCTCACCTAATCCCCCGGCCAATGAGCAGTTCTTC.